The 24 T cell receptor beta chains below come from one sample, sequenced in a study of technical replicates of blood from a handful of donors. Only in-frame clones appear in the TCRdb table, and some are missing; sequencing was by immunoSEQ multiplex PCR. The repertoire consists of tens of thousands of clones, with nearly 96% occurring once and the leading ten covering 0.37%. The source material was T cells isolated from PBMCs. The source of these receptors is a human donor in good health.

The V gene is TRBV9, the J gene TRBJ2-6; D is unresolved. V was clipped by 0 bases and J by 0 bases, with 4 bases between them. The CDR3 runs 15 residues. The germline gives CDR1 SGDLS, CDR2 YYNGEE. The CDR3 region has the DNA TGTGCCAGCAGCGTAGTCGTCTCTGGGGCCAACGTCCTGACTTTC. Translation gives CASSVVVSGANVLTF.

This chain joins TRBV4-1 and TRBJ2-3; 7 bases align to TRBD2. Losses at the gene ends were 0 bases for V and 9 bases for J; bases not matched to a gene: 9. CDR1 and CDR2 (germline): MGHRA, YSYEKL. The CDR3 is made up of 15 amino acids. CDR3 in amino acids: CASSQEGLLGGTQYF. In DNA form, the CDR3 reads TGCGCCAGCAGCCAAGAGGGACTACTAGGAGGCACGCAGTATTTT.

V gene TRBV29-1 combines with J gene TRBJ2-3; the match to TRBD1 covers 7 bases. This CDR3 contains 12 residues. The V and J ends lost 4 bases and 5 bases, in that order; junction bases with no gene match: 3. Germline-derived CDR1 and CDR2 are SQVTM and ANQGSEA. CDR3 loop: CSVGTGQDTQYF. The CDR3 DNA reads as TGCAGCGTTGGGACAGGTCAAGATACGCAGTATTTT.

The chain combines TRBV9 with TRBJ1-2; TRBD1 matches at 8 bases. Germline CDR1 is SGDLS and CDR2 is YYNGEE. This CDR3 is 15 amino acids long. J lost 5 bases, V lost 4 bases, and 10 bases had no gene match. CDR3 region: CASSHGQGAPYGYTF. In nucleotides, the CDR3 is TGTGCCAGCAGCCATGGACAGGGCGCACCTTATGGCTACACCTTC.

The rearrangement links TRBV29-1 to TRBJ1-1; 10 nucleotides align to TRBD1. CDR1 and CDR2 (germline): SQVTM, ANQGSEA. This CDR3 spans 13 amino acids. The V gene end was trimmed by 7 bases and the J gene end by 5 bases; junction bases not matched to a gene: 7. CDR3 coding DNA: TGCAGCGCAGGGGACAGGGGACGGACTGAAGCTTTCTTT. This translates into CSAGDRGRTEAFF.

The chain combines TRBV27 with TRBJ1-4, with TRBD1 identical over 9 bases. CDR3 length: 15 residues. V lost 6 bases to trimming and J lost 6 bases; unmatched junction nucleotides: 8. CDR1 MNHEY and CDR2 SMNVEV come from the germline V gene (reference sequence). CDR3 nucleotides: TGTGCCAGCAGCTCTACAGGGGGCTTAGATGAAAAACTGTTTTTT. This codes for CASSSTGGLDEKLFF.

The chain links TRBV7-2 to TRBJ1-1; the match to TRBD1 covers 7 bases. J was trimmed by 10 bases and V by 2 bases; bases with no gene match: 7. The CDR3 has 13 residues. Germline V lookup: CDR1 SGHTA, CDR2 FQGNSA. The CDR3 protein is CASSLQGVKGAFF. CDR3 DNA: TGTGCCAGCAGCTTACAGGGGGTTAAGGGAGCTTTCTTT.

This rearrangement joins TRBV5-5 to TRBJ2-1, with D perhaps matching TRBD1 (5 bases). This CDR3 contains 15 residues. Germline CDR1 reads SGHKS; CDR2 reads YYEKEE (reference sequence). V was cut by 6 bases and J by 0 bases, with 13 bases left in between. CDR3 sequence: CASTWGRSSYNEQFF. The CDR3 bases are TGTGCCAGCACCTGGGGCAGGAGCTCCTACAATGAGCAGTTCTTC.

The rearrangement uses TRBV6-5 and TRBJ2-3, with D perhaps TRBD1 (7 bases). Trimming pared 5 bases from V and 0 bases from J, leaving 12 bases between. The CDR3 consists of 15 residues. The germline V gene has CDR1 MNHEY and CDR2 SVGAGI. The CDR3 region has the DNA TGTGCCAGCAGTCAGGGGGGTCCTAGCACAGATACGCAGTATTTT. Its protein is CASSQGGPSTDTQYF.

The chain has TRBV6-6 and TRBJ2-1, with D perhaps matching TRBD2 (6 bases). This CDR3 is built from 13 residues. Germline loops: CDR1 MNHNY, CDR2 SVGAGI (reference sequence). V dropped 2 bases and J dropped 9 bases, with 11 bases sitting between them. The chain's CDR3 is CASSYVRGVEQFF. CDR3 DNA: TGTGCCAGCAGTTACGTACGCGGGGTTGAGCAGTTCTTC.

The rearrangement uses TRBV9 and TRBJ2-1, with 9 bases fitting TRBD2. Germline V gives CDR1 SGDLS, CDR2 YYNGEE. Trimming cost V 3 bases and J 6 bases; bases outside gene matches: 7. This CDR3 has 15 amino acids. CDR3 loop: CASSARASGTNEQFF. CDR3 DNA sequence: TGTGCCAGCAGCGCCAGGGCTAGCGGGACCAATGAGCAGTTCTTC.

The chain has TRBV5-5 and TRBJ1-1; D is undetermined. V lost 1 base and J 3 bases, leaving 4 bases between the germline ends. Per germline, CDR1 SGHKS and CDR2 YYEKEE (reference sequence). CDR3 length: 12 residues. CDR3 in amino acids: CASSLSDTEAFF. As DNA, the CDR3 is TGTGCCAGCAGCTTGTCAGACACTGAAGCTTTCTTT.

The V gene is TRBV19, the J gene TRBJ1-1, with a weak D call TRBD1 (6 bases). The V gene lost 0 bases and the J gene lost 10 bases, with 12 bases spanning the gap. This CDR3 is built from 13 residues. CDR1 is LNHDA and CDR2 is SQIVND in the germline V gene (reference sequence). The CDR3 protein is CASSIEAGVRAFF. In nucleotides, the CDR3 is TGTGCCAGTAGTATAGAGGCAGGGGTTAGAGCTTTCTTT.

CDR3 loop: CSVEVHKDTEAFF. CDR3 nucleotide sequence: TGCAGCGTTGAAGTTCACAAAGACACTGAAGCTTTCTTT. The chain has TRBV29-1 and TRBJ1-1; no reliable D call. In germline, CDR1 is SQVTM, CDR2 ANQGSEA. The CDR3 consists of 13 residues. Trimming pared 1 base from V and 3 bases from J, leaving 9 bases between.

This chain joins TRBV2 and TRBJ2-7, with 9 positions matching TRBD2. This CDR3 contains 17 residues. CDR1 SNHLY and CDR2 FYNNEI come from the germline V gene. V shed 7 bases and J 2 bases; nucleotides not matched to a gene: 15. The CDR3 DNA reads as TGTGCCAGCACCATCGCCCAGAGCGGGAGGACCACCTACGAGCAGTACTTC. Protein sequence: CASTIAQSGRTTYEQYF. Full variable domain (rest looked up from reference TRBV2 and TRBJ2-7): EPEVTQTPSHQVTQMGQEVILRCVPISNHLYFYWYRQILGQKVEFLVSFYNNEISEKSEIFDDQFSVERPDGSNFTLKIRSTKLEDSAMYFCASTIAQSGRTTYEQYFGPGTRLTVT.

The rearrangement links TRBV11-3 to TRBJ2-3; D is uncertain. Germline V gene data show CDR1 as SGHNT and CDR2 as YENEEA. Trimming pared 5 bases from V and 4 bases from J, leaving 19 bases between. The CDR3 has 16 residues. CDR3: CASSPNRWAVSDTQYF. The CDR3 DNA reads TGTGCCAGCAGCCCGAATCGCTGGGCAGTTTCAGATACGCAGTATTTT.

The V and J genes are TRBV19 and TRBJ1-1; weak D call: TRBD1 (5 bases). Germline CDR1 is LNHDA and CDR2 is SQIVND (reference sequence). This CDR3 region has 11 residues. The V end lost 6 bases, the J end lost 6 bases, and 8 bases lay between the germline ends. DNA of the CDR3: TGTGCCAGTAGATCGACAGCTGAAGCTTTCTTT. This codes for CASRSTAEAFF.

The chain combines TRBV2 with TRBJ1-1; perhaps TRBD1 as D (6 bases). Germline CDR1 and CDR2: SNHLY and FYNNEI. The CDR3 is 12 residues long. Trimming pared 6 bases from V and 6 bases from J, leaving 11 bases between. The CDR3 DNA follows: TGTGCCAGCAGGACAGGCACCCCTGAAGCTTTCTTT. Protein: CASRTGTPEAFF. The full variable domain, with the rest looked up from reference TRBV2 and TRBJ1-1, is EPEVTQTPSHQVTQMGQEVILRCVPISNHLYFYWYRQILGQKVEFLVSFYNNEISEKSEIFDDQFSVERPDGSNFTLKIRSTKLEDSAMYFCASRTGTPEAFFGQGTRLTVV.

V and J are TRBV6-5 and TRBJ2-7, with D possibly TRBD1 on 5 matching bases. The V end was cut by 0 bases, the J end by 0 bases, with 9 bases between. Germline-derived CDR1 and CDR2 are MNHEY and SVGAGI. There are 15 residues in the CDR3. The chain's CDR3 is CASSYSGAPSYEQYF. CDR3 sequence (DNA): TGTGCCAGCAGTTACTCTGGGGCACCCTCCTACGAGCAGTACTTC.

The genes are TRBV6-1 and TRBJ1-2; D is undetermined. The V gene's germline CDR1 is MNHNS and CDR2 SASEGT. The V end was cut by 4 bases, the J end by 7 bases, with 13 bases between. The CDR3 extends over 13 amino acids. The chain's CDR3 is CASSVERVRGYTF. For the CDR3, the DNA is TGTGCCAGCAGTGTCGAGAGGGTCCGTGGCTACACCTTC.

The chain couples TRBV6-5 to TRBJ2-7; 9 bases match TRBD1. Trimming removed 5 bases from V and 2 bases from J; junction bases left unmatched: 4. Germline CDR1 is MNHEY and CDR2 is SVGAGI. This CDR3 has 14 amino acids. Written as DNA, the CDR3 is TGTGCCAGCAGTACCGGGACAGGGCCCTACGAGCAGTACTTC. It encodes CASSTGTGPYEQYF.

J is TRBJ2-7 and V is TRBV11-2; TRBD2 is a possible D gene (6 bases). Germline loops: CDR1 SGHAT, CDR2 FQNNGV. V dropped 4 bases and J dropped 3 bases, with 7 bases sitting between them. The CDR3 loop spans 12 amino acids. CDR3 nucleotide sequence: TGTGCCAGCAGCTCGACTAGCTACGAGCAGTACTTC. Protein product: CASSSTSYEQYF. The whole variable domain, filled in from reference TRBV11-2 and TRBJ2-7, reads EAGVAQSPRYKIIEKRQSVAFWCNPISGHATLYWYQQILGQGPKLLIQFQNNGVVDDSQLPKDRFSAERLKGVDSTLKIQPAKLEDSAVYLCASSSTSYEQYFGPGTRLTVT.

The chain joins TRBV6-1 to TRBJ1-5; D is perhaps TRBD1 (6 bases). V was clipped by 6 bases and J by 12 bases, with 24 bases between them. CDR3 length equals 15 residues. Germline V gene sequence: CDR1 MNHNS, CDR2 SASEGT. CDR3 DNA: TGTGCCAGCAGAGATTACAGGGATGGGGTAGGGCTCCAGCATTTT. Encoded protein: CASRDYRDGVGLQHF.

CDR3 DNA sequence: TGTGCCATCAGTGGGAGAAAGAACCATCAAGAGACCCAGTACTTC. Its translation is CAISGRKNHQETQYF. V and J are TRBV10-3 and TRBJ2-5; the D is unclear. The germline V and J ends were trimmed by 4 bases and 2 bases, with 14 bases remaining between them. Germline V gene lookup returns CDR1 ENHRY and CDR2 SYGVKD. The length of the CDR3 is 15 residues.